This T cell receptor (beta chain) was obtained from a study of blood T cell repertoires in COVID-19. TCRdb keeps only in-frame clones here, not all; method: immunoSEQ multiplex PCR. The table records some 250,000 clones, around 89% of them present only once. Enrollees, about 18 to 100 years old, lived in approximately 24 US areas. Clinical history reported by participants formed the basis on which cohorts were assigned. Germline trimming cut 4 bases from V and 1 base from J; bases unmatched to any gene: 7. Germline V CDR1 and CDR2: SGHRS, YFSETQ. This CDR3 spans 15 amino acids. This TCR was sampled from a middle-aged man who had recovered from COVID-19. Sequencing was done on a sample of PBMCs or T cells enriched from blood (not recorded which). V usage is TRBV5-1 and J usage is TRBJ2-7; TRBD2 matches 8 bases. CDR3 sequence reads: CASSPQSGGSYEQYF. In DNA form, the CDR3 reads TGCGCCAGCAGCCCCCAGAGCGGGGGTTCCTACGAGCAGTACTTC.